This T cell receptor beta chain originates from a study of blood T cell repertoires in COVID-19. For the study at large: Some COVID-19 samples were acute and others convalescent; all came from the United States, Italy and Spain. From T cells, B-cell-depleted T cells, or PBMCs came the material, which was cDNA or gDNA.

Germline CDR1 and CDR2: SGHDN and FVKESK. This CDR3 is 14 amino acids long. The V and J ends lost 2 bases and 7 bases respectively, with 15 bases between them. As handled by the study authors: Counts of nucleated cells, estimated from reference gene primer amplification, were obtained. Libraries were prepared by immunoSEQ multiplex PCR; TCRdb keeps only in-frame clonotypes and omits some of them. The DNA gave D and trimming, while V, J and clone size come from that table. The repertoire includes nearly 110,000 clones, roughly 90% of them detected once, and under 5.5% sits in the top ten. This clone was seen a single time.

The receptor comes from a man in his forties with active or convalescent COVID-19. Material for sequencing was peripheral blood. The J gene is TRBJ2-7, the V gene TRBV14; D is possibly TRBD1 (6 bases). CDR3 sequence reads: CASSQFNRDGEQYF. The CDR3, as DNA: TGTGCCAGCAGCCAATTCAACAGGGACGGTGAGCAGTACTTC. Combining the CDR3 with reference TRBV14 and TRBJ2-7 gives the whole variable domain EAGVTQFPSHSVIEKGQTVTLRCDPISGHDNLYWYRRVMGKEIKFLLHFVKESKQDESGMPNNRFLAERTGGTYSTLKVQPAELEDSGVYFCASSQFNRDGEQYFGPGTRLTVT.